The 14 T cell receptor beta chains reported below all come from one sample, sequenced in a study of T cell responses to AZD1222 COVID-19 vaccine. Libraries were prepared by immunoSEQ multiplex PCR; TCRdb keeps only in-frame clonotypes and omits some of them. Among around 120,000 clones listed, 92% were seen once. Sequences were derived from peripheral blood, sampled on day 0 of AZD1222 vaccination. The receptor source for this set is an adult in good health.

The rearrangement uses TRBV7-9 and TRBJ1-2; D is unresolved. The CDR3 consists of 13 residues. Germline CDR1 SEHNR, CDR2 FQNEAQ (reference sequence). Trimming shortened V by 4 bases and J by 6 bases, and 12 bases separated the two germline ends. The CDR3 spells CASSSPRFDGYTF. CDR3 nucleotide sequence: TGTGCCAGCAGCTCCCCCCGTTTCGATGGCTACACCTTC.

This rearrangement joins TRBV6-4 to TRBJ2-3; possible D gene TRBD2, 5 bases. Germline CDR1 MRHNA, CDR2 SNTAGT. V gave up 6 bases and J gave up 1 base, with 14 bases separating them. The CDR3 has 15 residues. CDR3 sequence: CASSETPRGTDTQYF. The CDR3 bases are TGTGCCAGCAGCGAGACTCCGCGGGGCACAGATACGCAGTATTTT.

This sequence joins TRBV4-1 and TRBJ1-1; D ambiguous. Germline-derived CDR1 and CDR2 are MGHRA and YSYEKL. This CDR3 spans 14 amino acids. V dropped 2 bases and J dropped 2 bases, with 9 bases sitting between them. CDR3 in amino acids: CASSQSPRNTEAFF. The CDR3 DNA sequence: TGCGCCAGCAGCCAAAGTCCTCGCAACACTGAAGCTTTCTTT.

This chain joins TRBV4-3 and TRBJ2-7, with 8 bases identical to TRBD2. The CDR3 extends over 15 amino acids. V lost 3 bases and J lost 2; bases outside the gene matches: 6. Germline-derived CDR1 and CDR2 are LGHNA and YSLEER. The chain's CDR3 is CASSHSGDRTYEQYF. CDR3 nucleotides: TGCGCCAGCAGCCATAGCGGGGATCGAACCTACGAGCAGTACTTC.

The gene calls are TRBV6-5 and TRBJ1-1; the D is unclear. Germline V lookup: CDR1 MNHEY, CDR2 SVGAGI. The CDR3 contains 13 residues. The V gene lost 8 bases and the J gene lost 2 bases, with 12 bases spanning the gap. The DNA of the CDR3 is TGTGCCAGCGGAGTAGCCCGAAACACTGAAGCTTTCTTT. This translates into CASGVARNTEAFF.

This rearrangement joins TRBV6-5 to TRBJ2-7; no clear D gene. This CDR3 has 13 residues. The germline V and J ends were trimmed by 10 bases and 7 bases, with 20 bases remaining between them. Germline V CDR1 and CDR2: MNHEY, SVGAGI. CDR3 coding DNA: TGTGCCACCCAGAAAGTAACTTCGGGTGAGCAGTACTTC. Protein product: CATQKVTSGEQYF.

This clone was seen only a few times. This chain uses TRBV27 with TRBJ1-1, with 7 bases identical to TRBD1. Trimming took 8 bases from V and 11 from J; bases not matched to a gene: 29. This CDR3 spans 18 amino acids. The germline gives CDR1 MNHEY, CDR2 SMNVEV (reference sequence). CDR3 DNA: TGTGCCAGCGGGATTGGGACAGACTTTAACACTGAAGCTTTCCAGGCTTTCTTT. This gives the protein CASGIGTDFNTEAFQAFF.

CDR3 sequence: CASSVRDSASYEQYF. The DNA of the CDR3 is TGTGCCAGCAGCGTCCGGGACAGCGCCTCCTACGAGCAGTACTTC. The chain is built from TRBV5-6 and TRBJ2-7; 7 positions match TRBD1. V shed 4 bases and J 0 bases; nucleotides not matched to a gene: 7. The germline CDR1 and CDR2 sequences are SGHDT and YYEEEE. This CDR3 has 15 residues. The full variable domain, with the rest looked up from reference TRBV5-6 and TRBJ2-7, is DAGVTQSPTHLIKTRGQQVTLRCSPKSGHDTVSWYQQALGQGPQFIFQYYEEEERQRGNFPDRFSGHQFPNYSSELNVNALLLGDSALYLCASSVRDSASYEQYFGPGTRLTVT.

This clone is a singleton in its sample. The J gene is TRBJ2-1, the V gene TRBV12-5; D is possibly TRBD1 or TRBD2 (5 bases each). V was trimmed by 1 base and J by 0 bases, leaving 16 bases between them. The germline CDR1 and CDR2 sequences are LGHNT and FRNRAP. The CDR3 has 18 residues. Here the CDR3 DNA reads TGTGCTAGTGGTTTGGGGGGCTGGGGACCTAGCTCCTACAATGAGCAGTTCTTC. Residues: CASGLGGWGPSSYNEQFF.

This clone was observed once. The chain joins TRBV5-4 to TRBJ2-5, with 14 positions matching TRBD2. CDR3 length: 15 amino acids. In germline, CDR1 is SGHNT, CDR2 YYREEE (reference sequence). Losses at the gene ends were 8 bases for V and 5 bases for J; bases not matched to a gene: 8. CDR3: CASMTSGGAGETQYF. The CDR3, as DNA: TGTGCCAGTATGACTAGCGGGGGGGCTGGGGAGACCCAGTACTTC.

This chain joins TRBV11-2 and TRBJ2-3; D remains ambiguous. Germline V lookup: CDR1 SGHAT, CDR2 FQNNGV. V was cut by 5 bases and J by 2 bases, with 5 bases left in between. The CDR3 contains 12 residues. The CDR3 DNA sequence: TGTGCCAGCAGCACTTACACAGATACGCAGTATTTT. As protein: CASSTYTDTQYF.

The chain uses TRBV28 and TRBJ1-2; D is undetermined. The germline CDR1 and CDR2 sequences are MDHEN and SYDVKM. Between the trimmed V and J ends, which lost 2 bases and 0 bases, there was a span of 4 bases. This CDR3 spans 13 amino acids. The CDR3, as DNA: TGTGCCAGCAGTTTAGAAGCTAACTATGGCTACACCTTC. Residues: CASSLEANYGYTF.

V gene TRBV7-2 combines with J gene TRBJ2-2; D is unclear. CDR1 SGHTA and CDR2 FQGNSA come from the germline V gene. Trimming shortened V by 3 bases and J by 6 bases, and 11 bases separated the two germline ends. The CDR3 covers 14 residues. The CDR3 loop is CASSLQDYAGELFF. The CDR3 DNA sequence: TGTGCCAGCAGCTTGCAGGATTATGCCGGGGAGCTGTTTTTT.

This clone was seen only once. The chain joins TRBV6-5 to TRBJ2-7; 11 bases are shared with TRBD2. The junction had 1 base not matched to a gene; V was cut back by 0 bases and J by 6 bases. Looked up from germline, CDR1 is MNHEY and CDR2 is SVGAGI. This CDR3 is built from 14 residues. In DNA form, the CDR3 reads TGTGCCAGCAGTTACTCAGGACTAGCGGGCGAGCAGTACTTC. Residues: CASSYSGLAGEQYF.